These 3 T cell receptor beta chains were sequenced from one sample in a study of T-cell memory formation after mild COVID-19. TCRdb re-derived calls from the 5' RACE reads in MiXCR, one entry per CDR3 protein. Among roughly 240,000 distinct CDR3 sequences, about a sixth were seen once, and the ten largest hold more than 20%. The sequenced sample was PBMCs or a T cell subset sorted from them (not recorded which). The source is a man aged 18 to 30 who had mild COVID-19 (a few samples of this study predate the infection). Cell type and time point are not known.

The chain couples TRBV11-1 to TRBJ2-3, with 7 bases lining up with TRBD2. Germline trimming cut 5 bases from V and 2 bases from J; bases unmatched to any gene: 13. The CDR3 loop spans 17 amino acids. CDR1 SGHAT and CDR2 FQDESV come from the germline V gene (reference sequence). The CDR3 DNA is TGTGCCAGCAGCCCGCGTCCAGCGGGACTGCACACAGATACGCAGTATTTT. It encodes CASSPRPAGLHTDTQYF.

The chain recombines TRBV27 with TRBJ2-1; TRBD1 might be the D (5 bases). CDR1 and CDR2 (germline): MNHEY, SMNVEV (reference sequence). Trimming cost V 4 bases and J 5 bases, with 18 bases left between them. The CDR3 is 16 amino acids. The CDR3 nucleotides are TGTGCCAGCAGTTGGAACAGGTACCCCATCAACAATGAGCAGTTCTTC. It codes for CASSWNRYPINNEQFF.

This sequence joins TRBV20-1 and TRBJ1-6; D is perhaps TRBD1 (5 bases). The germline V gene has CDR1 DFQATT and CDR2 SNEGSKA (reference sequence). Trimming left V 4 bases short and J 7 bases short, with 14 bases between. The CDR3 is 14 amino acids. The CDR3 region is CSATRQFGNSPLHF. As DNA, the CDR3 is TGCAGTGCTACAAGACAGTTCGGGAATTCACCCCTCCACTTT.